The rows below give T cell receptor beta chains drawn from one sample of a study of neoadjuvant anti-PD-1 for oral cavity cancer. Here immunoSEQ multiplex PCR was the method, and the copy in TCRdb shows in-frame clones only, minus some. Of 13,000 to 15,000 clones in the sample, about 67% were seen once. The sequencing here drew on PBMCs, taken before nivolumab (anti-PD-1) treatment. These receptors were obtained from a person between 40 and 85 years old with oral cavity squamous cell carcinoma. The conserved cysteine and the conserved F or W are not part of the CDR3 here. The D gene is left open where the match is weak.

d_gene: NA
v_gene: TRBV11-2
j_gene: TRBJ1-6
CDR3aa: ASSLESSSPLH

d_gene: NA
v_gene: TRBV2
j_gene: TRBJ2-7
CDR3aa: ASSVSSDPYLYEQY

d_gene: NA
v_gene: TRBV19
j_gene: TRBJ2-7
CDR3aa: ATTTTGPSREEQY

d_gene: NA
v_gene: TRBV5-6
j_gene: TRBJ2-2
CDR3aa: ASSLAPNTGELF

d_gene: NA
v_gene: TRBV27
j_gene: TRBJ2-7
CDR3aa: ASSLVSVPYEQY

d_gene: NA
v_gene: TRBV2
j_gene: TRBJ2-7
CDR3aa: ASSEQGSKGYEQY

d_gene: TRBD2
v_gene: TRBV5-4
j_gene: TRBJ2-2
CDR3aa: ASRTTSGINTGELF

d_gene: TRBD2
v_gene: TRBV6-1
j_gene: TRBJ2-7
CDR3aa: ASSPAGGVRYEQY

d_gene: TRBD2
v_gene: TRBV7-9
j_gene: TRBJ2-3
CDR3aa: ASTSQTSGSPDTQY

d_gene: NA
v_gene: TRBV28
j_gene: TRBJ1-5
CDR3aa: ASSPTGAGQPQH

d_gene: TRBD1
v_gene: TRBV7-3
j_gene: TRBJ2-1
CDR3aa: ASSLTSGQAYEQF

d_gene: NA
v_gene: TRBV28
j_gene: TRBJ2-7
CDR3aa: ASSSSFEQY

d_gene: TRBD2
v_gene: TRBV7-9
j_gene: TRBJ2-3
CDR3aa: ASSLDAGGTDTQY

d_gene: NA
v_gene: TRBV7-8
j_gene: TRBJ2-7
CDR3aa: ASSLGGPPGHEQY

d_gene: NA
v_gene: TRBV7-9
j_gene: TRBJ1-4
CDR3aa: ASSLAWGRDEKLF

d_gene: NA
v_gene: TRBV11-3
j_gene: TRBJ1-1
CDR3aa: ASSPSGHQGAEAF

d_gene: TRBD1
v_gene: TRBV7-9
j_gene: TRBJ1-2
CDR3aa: ASSPTGTLNYGYT

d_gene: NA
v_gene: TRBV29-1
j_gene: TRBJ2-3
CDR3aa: SDLRADTQY

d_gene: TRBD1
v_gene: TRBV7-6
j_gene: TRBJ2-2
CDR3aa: ASSRIGTGGESGELF

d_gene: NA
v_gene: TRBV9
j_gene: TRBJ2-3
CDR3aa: ASSARADTQY

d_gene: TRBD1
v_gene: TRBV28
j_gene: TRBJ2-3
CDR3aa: ASSSPGTGGLDTQY

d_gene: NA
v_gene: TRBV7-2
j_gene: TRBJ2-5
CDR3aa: ASSLGVYQETQY

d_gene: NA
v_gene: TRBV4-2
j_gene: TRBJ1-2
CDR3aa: ASSPRRWEGYT

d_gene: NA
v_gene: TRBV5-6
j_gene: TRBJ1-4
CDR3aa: ASSLVNRENEKLF

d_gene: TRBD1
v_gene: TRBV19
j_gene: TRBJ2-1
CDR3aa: ASSRGQVISYNEQF

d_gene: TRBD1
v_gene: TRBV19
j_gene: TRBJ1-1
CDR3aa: ASSPTGVGLNTEAF

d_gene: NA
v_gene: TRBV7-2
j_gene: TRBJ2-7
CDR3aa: ASSLALGGVREQY

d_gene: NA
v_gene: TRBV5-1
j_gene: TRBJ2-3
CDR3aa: ASSFDADLRMY

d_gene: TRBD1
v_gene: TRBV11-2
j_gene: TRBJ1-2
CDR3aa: ASSADRERGSYT